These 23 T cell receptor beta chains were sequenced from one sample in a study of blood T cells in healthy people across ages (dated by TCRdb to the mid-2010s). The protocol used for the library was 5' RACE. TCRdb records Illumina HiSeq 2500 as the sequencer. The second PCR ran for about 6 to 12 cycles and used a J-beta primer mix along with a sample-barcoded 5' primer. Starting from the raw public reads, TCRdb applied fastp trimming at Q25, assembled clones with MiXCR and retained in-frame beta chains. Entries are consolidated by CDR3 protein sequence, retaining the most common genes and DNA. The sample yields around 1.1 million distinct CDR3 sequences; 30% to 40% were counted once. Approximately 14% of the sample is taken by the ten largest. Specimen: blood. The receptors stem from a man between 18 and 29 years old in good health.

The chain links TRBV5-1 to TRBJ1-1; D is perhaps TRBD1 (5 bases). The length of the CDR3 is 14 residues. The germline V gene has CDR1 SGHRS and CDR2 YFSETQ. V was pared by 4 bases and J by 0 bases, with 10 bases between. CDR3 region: CASSVDTLNTEAFF. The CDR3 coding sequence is TGCGCCAGCAGCGTGGACACCCTGAACACTGAAGCTTTCTTT.

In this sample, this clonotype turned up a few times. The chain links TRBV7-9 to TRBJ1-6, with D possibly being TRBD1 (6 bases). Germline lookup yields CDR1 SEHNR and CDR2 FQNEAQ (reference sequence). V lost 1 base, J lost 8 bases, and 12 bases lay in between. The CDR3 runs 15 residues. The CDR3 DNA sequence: TGTGCCAGCAGCTTAGAGGGGGGCCGAGATTCACCCCTCCACTTT. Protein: CASSLEGGRDSPLHF.

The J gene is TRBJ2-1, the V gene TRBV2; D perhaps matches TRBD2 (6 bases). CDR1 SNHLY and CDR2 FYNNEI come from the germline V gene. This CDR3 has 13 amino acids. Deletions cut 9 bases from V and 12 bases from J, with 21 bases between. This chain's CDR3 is CASEGGITMVQFF. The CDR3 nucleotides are TGTGCCAGTGAGGGAGGAATTACAATGGTGCAGTTCTTC.

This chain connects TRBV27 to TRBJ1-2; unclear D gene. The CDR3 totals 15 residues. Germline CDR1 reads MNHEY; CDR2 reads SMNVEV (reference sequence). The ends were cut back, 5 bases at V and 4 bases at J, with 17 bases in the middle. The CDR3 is CASSPSSGVFYGYTF. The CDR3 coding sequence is TGTGCCAGCAGTCCCTCCTCCGGGGTATTCTATGGCTACACCTTC.

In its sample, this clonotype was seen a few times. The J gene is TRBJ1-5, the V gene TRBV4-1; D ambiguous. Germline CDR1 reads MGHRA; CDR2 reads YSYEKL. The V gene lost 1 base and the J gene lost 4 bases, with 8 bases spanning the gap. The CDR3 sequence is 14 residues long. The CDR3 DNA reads TGCGCCAGCAGCCAAGGTGCCGCTAATCAGCCCCAGCATTTT. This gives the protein CASSQGAANQPQHF.

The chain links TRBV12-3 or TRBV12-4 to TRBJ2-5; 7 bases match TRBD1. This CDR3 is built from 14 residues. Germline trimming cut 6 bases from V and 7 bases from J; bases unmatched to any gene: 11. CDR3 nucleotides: TGTGCCAGCAGCGCCGACAGGGCTGGGATGACCCAGTACTTC. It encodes CASSADRAGMTQYF.

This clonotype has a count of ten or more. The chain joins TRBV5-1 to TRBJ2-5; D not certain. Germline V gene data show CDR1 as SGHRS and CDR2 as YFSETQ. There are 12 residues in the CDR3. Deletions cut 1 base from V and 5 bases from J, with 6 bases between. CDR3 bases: TGCGCCAGCAGCTTGTTGAAGGAGACCCAGTACTTC. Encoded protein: CASSLLKETQYF.

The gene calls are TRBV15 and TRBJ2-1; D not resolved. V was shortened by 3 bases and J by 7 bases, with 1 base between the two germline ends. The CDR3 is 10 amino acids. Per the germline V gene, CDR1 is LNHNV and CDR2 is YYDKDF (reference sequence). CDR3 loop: CATSRNEQFF. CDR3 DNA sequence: TGTGCCACCAGCAGGAATGAGCAGTTCTTC.

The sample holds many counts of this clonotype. CDR3 sequence: CASSFADTNTEAFF. In DNA form, the CDR3 reads TGTGCCAGCAGTTTTGCCGATACAAACACTGAAGCTTTCTTT. The chain recombines TRBV28 with TRBJ1-1; D is unclear. V was clipped by 3 bases and J by 2 bases, with 10 bases between them. Germline-derived CDR1 and CDR2 are MDHEN and SYDVKM. The CDR3 has 14 residues.

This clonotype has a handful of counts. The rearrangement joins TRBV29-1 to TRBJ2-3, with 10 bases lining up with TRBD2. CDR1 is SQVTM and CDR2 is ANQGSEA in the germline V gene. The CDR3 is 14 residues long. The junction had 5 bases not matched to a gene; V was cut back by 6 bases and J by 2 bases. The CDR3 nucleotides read TGCAGCGTCGGTAGCGGGGGGCTCACAGATACGCAGTATTTT. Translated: CSVGSGGLTDTQYF.

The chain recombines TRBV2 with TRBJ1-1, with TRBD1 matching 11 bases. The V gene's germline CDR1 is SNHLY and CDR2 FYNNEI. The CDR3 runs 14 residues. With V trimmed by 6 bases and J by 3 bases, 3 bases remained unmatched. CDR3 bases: TGTGCCAGCAGCGAGGGACAGGGGGACACTGAAGCTTTCTTT. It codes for CASSEGQGDTEAFF.

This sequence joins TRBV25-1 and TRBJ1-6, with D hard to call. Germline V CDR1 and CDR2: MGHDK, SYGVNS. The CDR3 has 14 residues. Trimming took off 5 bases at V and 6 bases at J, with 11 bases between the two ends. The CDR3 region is CASSLAASNSPLHF. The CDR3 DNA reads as TGTGCCAGCAGTCTGGCAGCCAGTAATTCACCCCTCCACTTT.

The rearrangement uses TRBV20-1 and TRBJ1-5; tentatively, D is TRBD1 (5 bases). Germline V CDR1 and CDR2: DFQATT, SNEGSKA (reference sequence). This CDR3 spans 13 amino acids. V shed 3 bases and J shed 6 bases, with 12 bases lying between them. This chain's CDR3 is CSASAGMAQPQHF. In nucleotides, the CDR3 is TGCAGTGCTAGTGCAGGGATGGCTCAGCCCCAGCATTTT.

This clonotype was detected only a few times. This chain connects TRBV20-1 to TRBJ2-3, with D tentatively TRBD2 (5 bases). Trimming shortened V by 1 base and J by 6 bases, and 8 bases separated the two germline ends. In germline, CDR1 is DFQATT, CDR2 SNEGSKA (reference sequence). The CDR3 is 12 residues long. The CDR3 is CSARVGEDTQYF. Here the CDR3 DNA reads TGCAGTGCTAGAGTTGGGGAGGATACGCAGTATTTT.

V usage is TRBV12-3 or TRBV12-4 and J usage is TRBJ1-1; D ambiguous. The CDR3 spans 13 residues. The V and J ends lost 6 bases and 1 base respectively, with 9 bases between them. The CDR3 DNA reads TGTGCCAGCAGCTTACATGAGAACACTGAAGCTTTCTTT. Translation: CASSLHENTEAFF.

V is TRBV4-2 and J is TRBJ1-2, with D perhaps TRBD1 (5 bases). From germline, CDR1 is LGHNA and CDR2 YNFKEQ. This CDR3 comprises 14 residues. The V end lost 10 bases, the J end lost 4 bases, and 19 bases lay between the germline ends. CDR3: CAINSGDGPYGYTF. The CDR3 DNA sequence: TGTGCCATCAATTCGGGGGACGGCCCCTATGGCTACACCTTC.

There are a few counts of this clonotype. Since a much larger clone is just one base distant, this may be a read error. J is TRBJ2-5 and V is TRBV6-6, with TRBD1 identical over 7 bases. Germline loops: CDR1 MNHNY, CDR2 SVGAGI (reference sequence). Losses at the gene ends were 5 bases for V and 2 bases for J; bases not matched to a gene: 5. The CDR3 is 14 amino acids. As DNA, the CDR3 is TGTGCCAGCAGTGACCGGGACAGTCAAGAGACCCAGTACTTC. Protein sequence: CASSDRDSQETQYF.

This CDR3 reads CAIGPRSNQPQHF. The CDR3 DNA reads as TGTGCCATCGGCCCCCGCAGCAATCAGCCCCAGCATTTT. The rearrangement links TRBV10-3 to TRBJ1-5; D is uncertain. Germline CDR1 and CDR2: ENHRY and SYGVKD. This CDR3 has 13 amino acids. V was trimmed by 8 bases and J by 1 base, leaving 9 bases between them.

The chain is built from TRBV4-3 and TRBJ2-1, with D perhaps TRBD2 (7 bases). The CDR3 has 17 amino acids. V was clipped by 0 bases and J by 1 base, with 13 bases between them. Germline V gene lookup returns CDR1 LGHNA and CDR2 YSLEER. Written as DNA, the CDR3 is TGCGCCAGCAGCCAAGAACCGGCGGGGGCGTCCTACAATGAGCAGTTCTTC. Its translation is CASSQEPAGASYNEQFF.

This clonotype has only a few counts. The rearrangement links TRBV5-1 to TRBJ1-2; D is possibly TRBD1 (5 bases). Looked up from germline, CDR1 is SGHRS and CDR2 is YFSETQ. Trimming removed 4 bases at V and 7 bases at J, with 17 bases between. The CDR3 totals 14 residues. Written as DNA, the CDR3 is TGCGCCAGCAGCCGACCCGGGACCCGATTTGGCTACACCTTC. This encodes CASSRPGTRFGYTF.

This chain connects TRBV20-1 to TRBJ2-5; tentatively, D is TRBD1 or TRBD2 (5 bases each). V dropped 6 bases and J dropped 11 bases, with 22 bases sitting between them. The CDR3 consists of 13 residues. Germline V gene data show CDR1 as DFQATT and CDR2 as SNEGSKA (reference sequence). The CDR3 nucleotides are TGCAGTGCCCCTAGGTGGGGGAACAATGAGCAGTACTTC. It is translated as CSAPRWGNNEQYF.

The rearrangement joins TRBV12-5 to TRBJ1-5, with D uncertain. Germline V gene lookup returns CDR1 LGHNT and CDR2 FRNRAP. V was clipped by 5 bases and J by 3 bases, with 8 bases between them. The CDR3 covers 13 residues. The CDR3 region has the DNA TGTGCTAGTGGTCATGGCAACAATCAGCCCCAGCATTTT. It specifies CASGHGNNQPQHF.

The CDR3 sequence: CASSLEGMKSYGYTF. DNA for the CDR3: TGTGCCAGCAGCTTAGAGGGAATGAAGAGTTATGGCTACACCTTC. This chain joins TRBV7-2 and TRBJ1-2; D is unresolved. The V end was cut by 1 base, the J end by 5 bases, with 14 bases between. The CDR3 is 15 amino acids. Germline values: CDR1 SGHTA, CDR2 FQGNSA. The entire variable domain, with the rest obtained from reference TRBV7-2 and TRBJ1-2, is as follows: GAGVSQSPSNKVTEKGKDVELRCDPISGHTALYWYRQSLGQGLEFLIYFQGNSAPDKSGLPSDRFSAERTGGSVSTLTIQRTQQEDSAVYLCASSLEGMKSYGYTFGSGTRLTVV.